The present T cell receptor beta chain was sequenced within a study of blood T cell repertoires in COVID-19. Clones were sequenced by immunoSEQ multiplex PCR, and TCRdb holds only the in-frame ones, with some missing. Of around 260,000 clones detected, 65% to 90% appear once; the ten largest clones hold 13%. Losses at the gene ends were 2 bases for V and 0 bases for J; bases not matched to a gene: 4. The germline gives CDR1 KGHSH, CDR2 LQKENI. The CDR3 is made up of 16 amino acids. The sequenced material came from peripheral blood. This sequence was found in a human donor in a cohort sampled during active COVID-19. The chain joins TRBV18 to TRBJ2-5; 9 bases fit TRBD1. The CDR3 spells CASSPGTGPYQETQYF. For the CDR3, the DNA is TGTGCCAGCTCACCAGGGACAGGGCCGTACCAAGAGACCCAGTACTTC.